One sample yielded the 15 T cell receptor beta chains listed below, sequenced in a study of cytomegalovirus exposure and HLA in healthy donors. Libraries were prepared by immunoSEQ multiplex PCR; TCRdb keeps only in-frame clonotypes and omits some of them. The table shows 50,000 or so clones, with roughly 90% occurring only once. Sequencing input: PBMCs. The receptors were sampled from a young woman in good health and CMV-seropositive.

The chain uses TRBV5-4 and TRBJ2-7, with 10 positions matching TRBD2. Germline V gene lookup returns CDR1 SGHNT and CDR2 YYREEE (reference sequence). This CDR3 has 15 residues. V dropped 4 bases and J dropped 5; count of bases not matched to a gene: 9. CDR3 bases: TGTGCCAGCAGCCGGAGGGGGACTAGCGATAACGAGCAGTACTTC. Translation gives CASSRRGTSDNEQYF.

The chain is built from TRBV5-1 and TRBJ1-1; no clear D. This CDR3 has 13 residues. Germline values: CDR1 SGHRS, CDR2 YFSETQ. With 2 bases removed from V and 2 bases from J, the gap between germline ends came to 7 bases. The CDR3 loop reads CASSFGLNTEAFF. CDR3 DNA sequence: TGCGCCAGCAGCTTCGGTCTTAACACTGAAGCTTTCTTT.

The chain has TRBV9 and TRBJ2-5, with TRBD2 identical over 8 bases. Germline CDR1 SGDLS, CDR2 YYNGEE. V was clipped by 0 bases and J by 2 bases; unmatched bases: 3. The CDR3 is made up of 15 amino acids. The chain's CDR3 is CASSVAGGRQETQYF. The CDR3 nucleotides read TGTGCCAGCAGCGTAGCGGGGGGGCGTCAAGAGACCCAGTACTTC.

This clone was observed a few times. The chain combines TRBV5-1 with TRBJ1-6; TRBD1 aligns across 9 bases. Per germline, CDR1 SGHRS and CDR2 YFSETQ. This CDR3 contains 16 residues. V lost 3 bases to trimming and J lost 6 bases; unmatched junction nucleotides: 7. The CDR3 loop reads CASSSVQGASNSPLHF. CDR3 DNA sequence: TGCGCCAGCAGCTCGGTACAGGGGGCCTCTAATTCACCCCTCCACTTT.

The chain links TRBV27 to TRBJ1-2; D is undetermined. Germline CDR1 and CDR2: MNHEY and SMNVEV (reference sequence). V lost 2 bases, J lost 2 bases, and 6 bases lay in between. The length of the CDR3 is 13 residues. The CDR3 coding sequence is TGTGCCAGCAGTTTAGTAGCGAACTATGGCTACACCTTC. Translating gives CASSLVANYGYTF.

The chain is built from TRBV9 and TRBJ1-1; the D gene is possibly TRBD1 (5 bases). The CDR3 length is 13 residues. V dropped 6 bases and J dropped 1 base, with 10 bases sitting between them. Germline CDR1 is SGDLS and CDR2 is YYNGEE. DNA for the CDR3: TGTGCCAGCAATACAGGCGAGAACACTGAAGCTTTCTTT. Amino acid sequence: CASNTGENTEAFF.

This chain links TRBV4-1 with TRBJ1-4, with D maybe TRBD1 (5 bases). Germline V gene data show CDR1 as MGHRA and CDR2 as YSYEKL. V lost 3 bases and J 5 bases, leaving 19 bases between the germline ends. This CDR3 is 17 amino acids long. CDR3 amino acids: CASSHILRRVRNEKLFF. The CDR3 DNA is TGCGCCAGCAGCCACATCCTCCGCAGGGTTAGAAATGAAAAACTGTTTTTT.

J is TRBJ2-3 and V is TRBV4-1; 12 positions match TRBD1. The ends lost 1 base at V and 5 bases at J; junction bases unmatched: 4. Germline V gene lookup returns CDR1 MGHRA and CDR2 YSYEKL. CDR3 length: 16 residues. The CDR3 sequence: CASSQGDRGRGDTQYF. CDR3 sequence (DNA): TGCGCCAGCAGCCAAGGGGACAGGGGGCGCGGAGATACGCAGTATTTT.

This clone occurred a few times. CDR3 sequence (DNA): TGTGCCAGCAAAACACAGGGATGGGATGGCTACACCTTC. This encodes CASKTQGWDGYTF. This rearrangement joins TRBV28 to TRBJ1-2; possible D gene TRBD1, 6 bases. This CDR3 is 13 amino acids long. Trimming removed 7 bases at V and 6 bases at J, with 15 bases between. CDR1 is MDHEN, CDR2 SYDVKM, per germline.

The chain joins TRBV2 to TRBJ1-4; 8 nucleotides match TRBD1. CDR1 and CDR2 (germline): SNHLY, FYNNEI. Trimming cost V 6 bases and J 5 bases; bases outside gene matches: 5. This CDR3 region has 14 residues. The CDR3 loop reads CASRGTGDNEKLFF. The CDR3 nucleotides are TGTGCCAGCAGAGGGACAGGAGACAATGAAAAACTGTTTTTT.

The chain has TRBV28 and TRBJ2-4; 8 bases match TRBD2. V shed 2 bases and J 11 bases; nucleotides not matched to a gene: 5. CDR1 is MDHEN, CDR2 SYDVKM, per germline. The CDR3 has 13 residues. The CDR3 spells CASSLRGLVFQYF. CDR3 sequence (DNA): TGTGCCAGCAGTTTAAGGGGACTAGTGTTTCAGTACTTC.

V is TRBV5-4 and J is TRBJ1-2; TRBD1 might be the D (6 bases). Looked up from germline, CDR1 is SGHNT and CDR2 is YYREEE (reference sequence). The CDR3 totals 14 residues. With 5 bases removed from V and 1 base from J, the gap between germline ends came to 12 bases. The CDR3 DNA follows: TGTGCCAGCAGAAGGGACAAAGATAACTATGGCTACACCTTC. The encoded protein is CASRRDKDNYGYTF.

The CDR3, as DNA: TGTGCCAGAAGATGCGACAGGGAAGTTGGTAGGGCTAATGAAAAACTGTTTTTT. It translates to CARRCDREVGRANEKLFF. V gene TRBV25-1 combines with J gene TRBJ1-4; 7 positions match TRBD1. The CDR3 covers 18 residues. Per the germline V gene, CDR1 is MGHDK and CDR2 is SYGVNS. With V trimmed by 9 bases and J by 3 bases, 19 bases remained unmatched.

V usage is TRBV2 and J usage is TRBJ1-4; weak D call: TRBD1 (5 bases). The CDR3 is 13 amino acids. Germline V gene sequence: CDR1 SNHLY, CDR2 FYNNEI. Trimming took 4 bases from V and 4 from J, leaving 7 bases between them. For the CDR3, the DNA is TGTGCCAGCAGTGGACAGCTTAATGAAAAACTGTTTTTT. Translated: CASSGQLNEKLFF.

V gene TRBV25-1 combines with J gene TRBJ1-5, with D possibly being TRBD1 (6 bases). The V gene lost 3 bases and the J gene lost 3 bases, with 12 bases spanning the gap. The CDR3 sequence is 15 residues long. The germline V gene encodes CDR1 MGHDK and CDR2 SYGVNS. The CDR3 DNA reads as TGTGCCAGCAGTGATGCAGGGGTGGACAATCAGCCCCAGCATTTT. It codes for CASSDAGVDNQPQHF. Together with reference TRBV25-1 and TRBJ1-5, the CDR3 gives the full variable domain: EADIYQTPRYLVIGTGKKITLECSQTMGHDKMYWYQQDPGMELHLIHYSYGVNSTEKGDLSSESTVSRIRTEHFPLTLESARPSHTSQYLCASSDAGVDNQPQHFGDGTRLSIL.